This paragraph covers one T cell receptor (beta chain) sequence. Its antigen is currently unknown. Molecular identifiers with 6-nucleotide sample barcodes were added during cDNA synthesis via template switching. TCRdb reprocessed the 5' RACE reads and stores each CDR3 protein as one record, lacking DNA. The ten top clones account for 2% to 2.5%, within a sample of approximately 400,000 distinct CDR3 sequences. This specimen comes from a study of monozygotic twins with inflammatory bowel disease. Study-level results: Resolution of different T cell subtypes was not achieved.

Every donor provided one blood sample measuring around 2.4 ml. The length of the CDR3 is 14 residues. Sample: blood. The sequence was collected from a human donor with ulcerative colitis or Crohn's disease, or a healthy co-twin of an affected twin (not recorded which). This chain connects TRBV12-3 or TRBV12-4 to TRBJ1-3. The CDR3 is CASAHSSSGNTIYF.